This T cell receptor beta chain was sequenced in a study of Ad26.COV2.S vaccination and SARS-CoV-2 variants. Study context: Once, or twice with 56 days between doses, Ad26.COV2.S was given intramuscularly.

CDR3 length: 13 amino acids. Germline V gives CDR1 MDHEN, CDR2 SYDVKM. Between the trimmed V and J ends, which lost 5 bases and 3 bases, there was a span of 11 bases. TCRdb's table, derived via immunoSEQ multiplex PCR, lists solely in-frame clones and lacks some. The sample carries about 420,000 clones, around 87% recorded once. Specified treatment: about 20 received Ad26.COV2.S at low or high dose, single or two shots; 5 received placebo; per-sample allocation not given. After the first vaccine or placebo injection, samples were drawn on day 63. This clone was observed once. The specimen was peripheral blood, collected in a trial of Ad26.COV2.S vaccine versus placebo. The origin of this receptor is a person aged 18-65 years who received the Ad26.COV2.S COVID-19 vaccine or a placebo. This sequence joins TRBV28 and TRBJ2-7; maybe TRBD1 (6 bases). The chain's CDR3 is CASSINRVYEQYF. The DNA for the CDR3 is TGTGCCAGCAGTATAAACAGGGTCTACGAGCAGTACTTC.